The clone carrying this TCR beta chain was picked up many times. Its antigen remains unknown. Time point noted: persistent/refractory GD, antithyroid drugs over 5 years with positive TRAb. The TCR library was made from RNA that had been extracted from PBMCs in TRIzol. The data originate from a study of regulatory T cells in long-lasting Graves disease. Overall study: Persistent cases took antithyroid drugs over 5 years and stayed TSH receptor antibody positive.

With iRepertoire HTBI primers and Arm-PCR of CDR3 regions, TCR beta libraries were built. One entry per CDR3 protein, called by TCRdb with MiXCR from the multiplex PCR reads. The sample includes hundreds of thousands of distinct CDR3 sequences, 20% of them seen just once. Germline V gene lookup returns CDR1 PRHDT and CDR2 FYEKMQ (reference sequence). V lost 5 bases and J lost 6, with 16 bases in between. There are 14 residues in the CDR3. Study-wide results and caveats: Newly diagnosed patients had higher TCR diversity than persistent Graves' patients did.

This receptor was taken from a female donor with Graves disease. The chain recombines TRBV13 with TRBJ1-1; no clear D gene. The starting material was peripheral blood mononuclear cells (PBMCs), obtained when the disease was refractory, from a patient treated with antithyroid drugs. In nucleotides, the CDR3 is TGTGCCAGCAGCGATCGTAGAGGTAGGGCTGAAGCTTTCTTT. Encoded protein: CASSDRRGRAEAFF.